This T cell receptor beta chain was sequenced during a study of early T cells in non-severe SARS-CoV-2 infection. Study-level background: Chains stayed unpaired after sequencing of bulk RNA from unsorted whole blood.

Unique molecular identifiers tagged individual cDNA molecules. MiXCR, applied by TCRdb to the 5' RACE reads, yields one record per CDR3 protein. In the table there are under 70,000 distinct CDR3 sequences, about 9.9% of which are singletons. Trimming shortened V by 4 bases and J by 0 bases, and 9 bases separated the two germline ends. Germline V CDR1 and CDR2: KGHSH, LQKENI. CDR3 length equals 15 residues. This clonotype was counted many times. The antigen is not known. Regarding the study as a whole: Missing private and CD4 specificities, VDJdb matching favored anti-spike CD8 responses.

Sequencing used whole blood. The clonotype originates from an adult who was a healthcare worker with PCR-confirmed SARS-CoV-2 infection or an uninfected control (not recorded which). The rearrangement joins TRBV18 to TRBJ1-4; D is perhaps TRBD1 (5 bases). Written as DNA, the CDR3 is TGTGCCAGCTCACTCGACAGCTCAACTAATGAAAAACTGTTTTTT. It translates to CASSLDSSTNEKLFF. Drawing the rest from reference TRBV18 and TRBJ1-4, the complete variable domain is NAGVMQNPRHLVRRRGQEARLRCSPMKGHSHVYWYRQLPEEGLKFMVYLQKENIIDESGMPKERFSAEFPKEGPSILRIQQVVRGDSAAYFCASSLDSSTNEKLFFGSGTQLSVL.